This T cell receptor beta chain is from a study of tumor and adjacent non-tumor tissue in lung cancer. About the research overall: Samples averaged roughly 4.2 million productive TCRbeta reads each. The study's findings and limits: Compared with tumor, normal lung showed significantly lower TCR diversity.

J lost 3 bases, V lost 7 bases, and 9 bases had no gene match. This CDR3 spans 15 amino acids. Germline CDR1 is SGHNT and CDR2 is YYREEE (reference sequence). This clonotype was detected many times. The antigen is unknown. The template was RNA from unsorted bulk tissue. Chemotherapy-naive patients with new lung cancer underwent thoracic surgery in China, August–November 2014. TCRbeta libraries were built with three rounds of nested PCR, modified from ARM-PCR. TCRdb reanalysed the multiplex PCR reads using MiXCR and keeps one entry per CDR3 protein. The repertoire holds some 77,000 distinct CDR3 sequences, around two thirds seen once, with about 12% in the top ten.

The sample taken for sequencing was lung tumor tissue. The origin of this receptor is a woman aged 70-85 years with non-small cell lung cancer. This rearrangement joins TRBV5-4 to TRBJ2-1; 8 positions match TRBD2. The CDR3 loop reads CASRREGKNYNEQFF. CDR3 in DNA: TGTGCCAGCCGTCGGGAGGGTAAAAACTACAATGAGCAGTTCTTC.